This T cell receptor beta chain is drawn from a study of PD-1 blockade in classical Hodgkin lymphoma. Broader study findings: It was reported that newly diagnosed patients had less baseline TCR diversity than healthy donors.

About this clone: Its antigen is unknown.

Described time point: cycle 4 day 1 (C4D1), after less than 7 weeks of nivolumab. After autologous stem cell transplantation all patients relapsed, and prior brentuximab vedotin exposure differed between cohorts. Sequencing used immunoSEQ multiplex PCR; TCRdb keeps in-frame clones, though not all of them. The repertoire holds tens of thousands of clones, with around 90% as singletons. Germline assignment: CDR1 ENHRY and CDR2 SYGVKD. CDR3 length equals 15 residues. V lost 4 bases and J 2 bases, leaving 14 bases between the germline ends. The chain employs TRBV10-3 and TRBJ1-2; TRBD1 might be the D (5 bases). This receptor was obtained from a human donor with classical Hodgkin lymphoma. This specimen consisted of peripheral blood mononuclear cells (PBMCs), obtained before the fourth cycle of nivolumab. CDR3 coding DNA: TGTGCCATCAGTGGGGGGACGGGAGGCAACTATGGCTACACCTTC. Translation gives CAISGGTGGNYGYTF.